The present T cell receptor beta chain was sequenced within a study of blood T cell repertoires in COVID-19. Overall study: T cells, B-cell-depleted T cells, or PBMCs provided the cDNA or gDNA that served as material.

The V gene end was trimmed by 5 bases and the J gene end by 7 bases; junction bases not matched to a gene: 10. This CDR3 region has 15 residues. Per germline, CDR1 KGHSH and CDR2 LQKENI. Generated by immunoSEQ multiplex PCR, the TCRdb table keeps only in-frame clones and is missing some. The repertoire holds approximately 230,000 clones, with 87% as singletons. This clone was recorded once. The J gene is TRBJ2-1, the V gene TRBV18, with TRBD1 matching 8 bases. This TCR was recovered from a man aged 18 to 30 with active or convalescent COVID-19. Sequencing was done on a sample of peripheral blood. The CDR3 sequence is CASSERQGARNEQFF. The DNA for the CDR3 is TGTGCCAGCTCAGAACGGCAGGGGGCACGAAATGAGCAGTTCTTC. Drawing the rest from reference TRBV18 and TRBJ2-1, the complete variable domain is NAGVMQNPRHLVRRRGQEARLRCSPMKGHSHVYWYRQLPEEGLKFMVYLQKENIIDESGMPKERFSAEFPKEGPSILRIQQVVRGDSAAYFCASSERQGARNEQFFGPGTRLTVL.